One sample yielded the 9 T cell receptor beta chains listed below, sequenced in a study of long-term antiretroviral therapy in people with HIV. Investigators performed immunoSEQ version v3.0 at survey level. Clones were sequenced by immunoSEQ multiplex PCR, and TCRdb holds only the in-frame ones, with some missing. The sample lists approximately 37,000 clones, 80% to 85% occurring once. This material consisted of unsorted PBMCs, taken 1 year after starting antiretroviral therapy. These receptors were obtained from a man younger than 30 with HIV.

This clone showed up just once. This chain links TRBV11-3 with TRBJ2-1, with D tentatively TRBD2 (5 bases). Germline V lookup: CDR1 SGHNT, CDR2 YENEEA. Trimming stripped 5 bases from V and 2 bases from J, with 13 bases between. The CDR3 covers 15 residues. In DNA, the CDR3 is TGTGCCAGCAGCGAGGAGGCGAACCCCTACAATGAGCAGTTCTTC. Amino acid sequence: CASSEEANPYNEQFF.

This chain links TRBV9 with TRBJ2-7, with 10 positions matching TRBD2. The V segment lost 4 bases and the J segment 2 bases; nucleotides outside the gene matches: 3. This CDR3 has 14 residues. Germline V lookup: CDR1 SGDLS, CDR2 YYNGEE. The CDR3 region is CASSQLAGTYEQYF. In nucleotides, the CDR3 is TGTGCCAGCAGCCAACTAGCGGGAACCTACGAGCAGTACTTC.

The chain recombines TRBV27 with TRBJ2-7; possibly TRBD1 for D (6 bases). With 0 bases removed from V and 3 bases from J, the gap between germline ends came to 15 bases. The germline gives CDR1 MNHEY, CDR2 SMNVEV (reference sequence). This CDR3 spans 16 amino acids. The CDR3 DNA follows: TGTGCCAGCAGTTTATCGACAGGAGAAACCCACTACGAGCAGTACTTC. It encodes CASSLSTGETHYEQYF.

The chain has TRBV7-3 and TRBJ2-5, with D possibly matching TRBD2 (6 bases). Trimming took 4 bases from V and 5 from J, leaving 11 bases between them. CDR3 length: 13 amino acids. Germline V gives CDR1 SGHTA, CDR2 FQGTGA. This CDR3 is CASSSTSSETQYF. Written as DNA, the CDR3 is TGTGCCAGCAGCTCGACTAGTTCGGAGACCCAGTACTTC.

The chain joins TRBV10-3 to TRBJ1-1; the match to TRBD1 covers 7 bases. The germline CDR1 and CDR2 sequences are ENHRY and SYGVKD. The CDR3 has 14 residues. Unmatched junction bases numbered 5, after V lost 6 bases and J lost 1 base. CDR3 protein: CAIRAQGPNTEAFF. DNA for the CDR3: TGTGCCATCAGAGCACAGGGGCCGAACACTGAAGCTTTCTTT.

The CDR3 nucleotides are TGTGCCAGCAGTGGCGAGACAGGGGGCTTCTCGCAGTACTTC. Protein product: CASSGETGGFSQYF. V gene TRBV25-1 combines with J gene TRBJ2-7, with 10 nucleotides matching TRBD1. V shed 4 bases and J 9 bases; nucleotides not matched to a gene: 9. CDR1 is MGHDK, CDR2 SYGVNS, per germline. This CDR3 is 14 amino acids long.

The genes are TRBV7-9 and TRBJ2-1, with 11 nucleotides matching TRBD2. CDR1 is SEHNR, CDR2 FQNEAQ, per germline (reference sequence). V shed 5 bases and J 4 bases; nucleotides not matched to a gene: 10. This CDR3 is built from 17 residues. CDR3 residues: CASSPRQTSGNYNEQFF. In DNA form, the CDR3 reads TGTGCCAGCAGCCCCCGCCAGACTAGCGGGAATTACAATGAGCAGTTCTTC.

Here the CDR3 DNA reads TGTGCCAGTAGTATTGTGAGGTCGGGGATACAGCCCCAGCATTTT. It yields the protein CASSIVRSGIQPQHF. The chain links TRBV19 to TRBJ1-5; unclear D gene. Trimming removed 3 bases at V and 7 bases at J, with 16 bases between. Germline V gene data show CDR1 as LNHDA and CDR2 as SQIVND (reference sequence). The CDR3 length is 15 residues.

This chain uses TRBV6-1 with TRBJ2-5; D may be TRBD2 (5 bases). Trimming stripped 1 base from V and 2 bases from J, with 11 bases between. The CDR3 covers 15 residues. CDR1 and CDR2 from the germline V gene are MNHNS and SASEGT. Here the CDR3 DNA reads TGTGCCAGCAGTGAAGTGGGGAGAGGGCAAGAGACCCAGTACTTC. Protein: CASSEVGRGQETQYF.